Sequencing of this TCR beta chain was carried out in a study of CD8+CD57+ T cells in acquired aplastic anemia. Overall study: Sorted cells (CD4+ and CD8+) yielded DNA amounts that averaged roughly 3 ug.

This clonotype came up many times. Genomic DNA was employed as the template in profiling TCR beta VDJ and CDR3. TCRdb re-called the reads through MiXCR, storing one row per CDR3 protein. The sample comprises about 81,000 distinct CDR3 sequences, less than 60% of which are singletons, and approximately 70% rests with the top ten. Germline V gene sequence: CDR1 SNHLY, CDR2 FYNNEI. After removal of 7 bases from V and 6 bases from J, the junction contained 9 bases not matched to a gene. The CDR3 has 15 amino acids. Sequenced: sorted CD4+, CD8+, or CD8+CD57+ T cells (not recorded which) from PBMCs. J is TRBJ2-2 and V is TRBV2, with 9 bases that match TRBD2. The sequence came from a human donor in good health, serving as a control. CDR3 protein: CASTPSGGTAGELFF. DNA for the CDR3: TGTGCCAGCACCCCAAGCGGGGGGACGGCCGGGGAGCTGTTTTTT. Supplemented by reference TRBV2 and TRBJ2-2, the full variable domain reads EPEVTQTPSHQVTQMGQEVILRCVPISNHLYFYWYRQILGQKVEFLVSFYNNEISEKSEIFDDQFSVERPDGSNFTLKIRSTKLEDSAMYFCASTPSGGTAGELFFGEGSRLTVL.